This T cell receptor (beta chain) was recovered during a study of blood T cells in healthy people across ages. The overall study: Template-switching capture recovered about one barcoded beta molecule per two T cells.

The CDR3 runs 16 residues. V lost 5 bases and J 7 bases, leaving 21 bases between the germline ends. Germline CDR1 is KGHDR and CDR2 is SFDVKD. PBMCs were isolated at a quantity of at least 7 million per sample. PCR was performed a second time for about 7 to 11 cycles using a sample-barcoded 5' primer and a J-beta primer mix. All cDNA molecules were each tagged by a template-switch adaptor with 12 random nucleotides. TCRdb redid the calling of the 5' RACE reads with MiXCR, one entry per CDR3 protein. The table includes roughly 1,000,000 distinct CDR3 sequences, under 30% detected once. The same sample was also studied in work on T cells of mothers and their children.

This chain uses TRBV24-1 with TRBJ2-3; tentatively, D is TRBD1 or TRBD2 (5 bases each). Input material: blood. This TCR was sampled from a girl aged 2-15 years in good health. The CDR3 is CATSVGKGGGMNTQYF. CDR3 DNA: TGTGCCACCAGTGTCGGGAAGGGTGGGGGAATGAATACGCAGTATTTT.